This T cell receptor beta chain was identified during a study of blood T cell repertoires in COVID-19. On the study more broadly: The study drew acute and convalescent COVID-19 samples from the United States, Italy and Spain. Sources were T cells, B-cell-depleted T cells, or PBMCs; the material itself was cDNA or gDNA.

Some clones are missing from TCRdb's copy, which holds only in-frame ones; the method was immunoSEQ multiplex PCR. The table shows 350,000 to 500,000 clones, with 70% to 90% occurring only once. Germline V gives CDR1 LGHDT, CDR2 YNNKEL (reference sequence). The junction had 2 bases not matched to a gene; V was cut back by 4 bases and J by 6 bases. The CDR3 contains 15 residues. Sequenced sample: peripheral blood. The rearrangement links TRBV3-1 (or the pseudogene TRBV3-2) to TRBJ2-2, with 13 bases fitting TRBD2. This clonotype originated in a man younger than 35 with COVID-19, enrolled during active disease. The CDR3 sequence: CASSRLAGGAGELFF. As DNA, the CDR3 is TGTGCCAGCAGCCGACTAGCGGGGGGAGCCGGGGAGCTGTTTTTT.